The rows below give T cell receptor beta chains drawn from one sample of a study of early T cells in non-severe SARS-CoV-2 infection. TCRdb re-analysed the 5' RACE reads in MiXCR, keeping a single row per CDR3 protein. The table lists tens of thousands of distinct CDR3 sequences, about 6.7% of them singletons, with 4% to 4.5% in the top ten. Sequenced: whole blood. These receptors were taken from an adult who was a healthcare worker with PCR-confirmed SARS-CoV-2 infection or an uninfected control (not recorded which). The CDR3 runs from the conserved cysteine through the conserved F or W. D genes are given only for firm matches. Not every row has a clone size; where given, it reads once, few, many or a size class.

>many|TRBJ2-3|TRBV4-2|TRBD2
CASSQDRASGPGAQYF
TGTGCCAGCAGCCAAGATCGCGCTAGCGGGCCTGGTGCGCAGTATTTT
>few|TRBJ1-2|TRBV7-2|NA
CASSGTNNYGYTF
TGTGCCAGCAGCGGGACGAATAACTATGGCTACACCTTC
>few|TRBJ2-1|TRBV5-5|TRBD2
CASSLRETPSYNEQFF
TGTGCCAGCAGCCTGCGGGAGACTCCCTCCTACAATGAGCAGTTCTTC
>many|TRBJ2-7|TRBV12-3/TRBV12-4|NA
CASSLEASSYEQYF
TGTGCCAGCAGTTTAGAGGCGAGCTCCTACGAGCAGTACTTC
>medium-sized|TRBJ1-2|TRBV10-2|NA
CASSESTGLYGYTF
TGCGCCAGCAGTGAGTCAACAGGGCTCTATGGCTACACCTTC
>many|TRBJ2-3|TRBV5-1|TRBD2
CASRYPQQRELTDTQYF
TGCGCCAGCAGATATCCTCAACAGCGGGAGTTGACAGATACGCAGTATTTT
>NA|TRBJ1-1|TRBV6-6|NA
CASSYSQVNTEAFF
TGTGCCAGCAGTTACTCCCAGGTGAACACTGAAGCTTTCTTT
>NA|TRBJ2-3|TRBV20-1|TRBD2
CSASSGFTDTQYF
TGCAGTGCTTCTAGCGGGTTCACAGATACGCAGTATTTT
>NA|TRBJ2-1|TRBV6-2/TRBV6-3|NA
CASSYSSQGLLNEQFF
TGTGCCAGCAGTTACTCGAGCCAGGGCCTCCTGAATGAGCAGTTCTTC
>many|TRBJ2-7|TRBV2|NA
CAGQTGEGGEQYF
TGTGCCGGTCAGACTGGGGAAGGAGGCGAGCAGTACTTC
>many|TRBJ2-3|TRBV12-3/TRBV12-4|TRBD2
CASSQAGGEQTDTQYF
TGTGCCAGCAGCCAAGCGGGAGGAGAGCAGACAGATACGCAGTATTTT
>many|TRBJ2-7|TRBV5-1|NA
CASSFSPTYEQYF
TGCGCCAGCAGCTTCAGTCCAACCTACGAGCAGTACTTC
>NA|TRBJ2-7|TRBV29-1|NA
CSVISVYEQYF
TGCAGCGTCATAAGCGTCTACGAGCAGTACTTC
>few|TRBJ2-7|TRBV12-3/TRBV12-4|TRBD2
CASSLRIAGARLYEQYF
TGTGCCAGCAGTTTAAGAATAGCGGGAGCCCGTCTCTACGAGCAGTACTTC
>NA|TRBJ1-4|TRBV5-5|TRBD1
CASIGGSPGQNTKGEKLFF
TGTGCCAGCATTGGGGGCTCCCCGGGACAGAACACAAAGGGTGAAAAACTGTTTTTT
>many|TRBJ1-2|TRBV6-1|NA
CASSESNGDYTF
TGTGCCAGCAGTGAATCAAACGGAGACTACACCTTC
>NA|TRBJ2-1|TRBV11-2|NA
CASSWIYEQFF
TGTGCCAGCAGCTGGATTTACGAGCAGTTCTTC
>few|TRBJ1-1|TRBV11-2|NA
CASSQGHRYTEAFF
TGTGCCAGCAGCCAGGGACACCGTTACACTGAAGCTTTCTTT
>many|TRBJ2-7|TRBV21-1|NA
CASNIRLAVPYEQYF
TGTGCCAGCAACATCCGACTAGCGGTTCCCTACGAGCAGTACTTC
>many|TRBJ1-2|TRBV10-3|NA
CAISEPENYGYTF
TGTGCCATCAGTGAGCCAGAAAACTATGGCTACACCTTC
>many|TRBJ2-1|TRBV10-1|NA
CASSERGDNEQFF
TGCGCCAGCAGTGAGCGCGGGGACAATGAGCAGTTCTTC
>many|TRBJ1-1|TRBV5-1|NA
CASSLWGDTEAFF
TGCGCCAGCAGCTTATGGGGGGACACTGAAGCTTTCTTT
>many|TRBJ2-1|TRBV6-1|TRBD1
CAGADREYNEQFF
TGTGCCGGGGCAGACAGGGAGTACAATGAGCAGTTCTTC
>NA|TRBJ1-3|TRBV12-3/TRBV12-4|NA
CASSDGRNSGNTIYF
TGTGCCAGCAGTGACGGACGTAACTCTGGAAACACCATATATTTT
>many|TRBJ2-1|TRBV12-3/TRBV12-4|NA
CASSSAGPNEQFF
TGTGCCAGCAGTTCCGCGGGACCCAATGAGCAGTTCTTC
>few|TRBJ2-1|TRBV20-1|TRBD2
CSAIGTSGRQAEQFF
TGCAGTGCTATCGGGACTAGCGGGAGACAAGCTGAGCAGTTCTTC
>many|TRBJ2-3|TRBV18|TRBD1
CASSLRGPDTQYF
TGTGCCAGCTCACTCAGGGGGCCAGATACGCAGTATTTT
>many|TRBJ2-1|TRBV3-1|NA
CASSPLLPSNEQFF
TGTGCCAGCAGCCCCCTACTACCCAGCAATGAGCAGTTCTTC
>NA|TRBJ1-1|TRBV20-1|NA
CSAWGLGYTEAFF
TGCAGTGCTTGGGGACTCGGATACACTGAAGCTTTCTTT
>many|TRBJ2-1|TRBV6-5|TRBD2
CASSSGGSGSYNEQFF
TGTGCCAGCAGTTCTGGCGGGAGCGGATCCTACAATGAGCAGTTCTTC
>NA|TRBJ2-7|TRBV4-1|TRBD2
CASRRTPLAGDEQYF
TGCGCCAGCAGGCGCACCCCACTAGCGGGAGACGAGCAGTACTTC
>many|TRBJ2-2|TRBV3-1|TRBD2
CASSLAGADTGELFF
TGTGCCAGCAGCCTAGCGGGAGCTGACACCGGGGAGCTGTTTTTT
>many|TRBJ1-1|TRBV28|NA
CASSLAGFDTEAFF
TGTGCCAGCAGTTTGGCGGGGTTTGACACTGAAGCTTTCTTT